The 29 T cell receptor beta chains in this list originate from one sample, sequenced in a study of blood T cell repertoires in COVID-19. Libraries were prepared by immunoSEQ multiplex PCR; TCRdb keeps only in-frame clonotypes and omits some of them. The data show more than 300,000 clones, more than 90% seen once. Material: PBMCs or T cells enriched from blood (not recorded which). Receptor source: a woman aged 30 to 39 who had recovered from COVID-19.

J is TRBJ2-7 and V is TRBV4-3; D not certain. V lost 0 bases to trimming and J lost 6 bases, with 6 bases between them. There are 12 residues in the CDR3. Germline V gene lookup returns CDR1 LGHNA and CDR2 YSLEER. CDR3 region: CASSQDNSEQYF. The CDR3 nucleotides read TGCGCCAGCAGCCAAGACAACTCCGAGCAGTACTTC.

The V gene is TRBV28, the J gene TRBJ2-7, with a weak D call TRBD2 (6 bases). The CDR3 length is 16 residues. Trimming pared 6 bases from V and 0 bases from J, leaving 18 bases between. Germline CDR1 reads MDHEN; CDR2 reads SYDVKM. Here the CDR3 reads CASRKTGTRPSYEQYF. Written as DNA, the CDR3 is TGTGCCAGCAGAAAAACCGGGACTCGCCCCTCCTACGAGCAGTACTTC.

Written as DNA, the CDR3 is TGTGCCAGCAGTGGACAGAACACAGATACGCAGTATTTT. Protein product: CASSGQNTDTQYF. V and J are TRBV25-1 and TRBJ2-3; tentatively, D is TRBD1 (5 bases). This CDR3 has 13 residues. The V and J ends lost 4 bases and 2 bases respectively, with 7 bases between them. Germline V gene sequence: CDR1 MGHDK, CDR2 SYGVNS.

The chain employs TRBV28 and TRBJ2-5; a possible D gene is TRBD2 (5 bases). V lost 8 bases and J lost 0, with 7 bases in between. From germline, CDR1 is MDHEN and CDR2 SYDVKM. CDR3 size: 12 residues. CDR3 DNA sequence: TGTGCCAGCGAGGGAAACCAAGAGACCCAGTACTTC. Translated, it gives CASEGNQETQYF.

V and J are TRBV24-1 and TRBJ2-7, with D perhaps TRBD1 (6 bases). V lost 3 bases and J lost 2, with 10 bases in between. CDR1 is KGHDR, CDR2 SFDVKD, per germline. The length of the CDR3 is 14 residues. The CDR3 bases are TGTGCCACCAGTGATGGAGGACAGCCCTACGAGCAGTACTTC. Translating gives CATSDGGQPYEQYF.

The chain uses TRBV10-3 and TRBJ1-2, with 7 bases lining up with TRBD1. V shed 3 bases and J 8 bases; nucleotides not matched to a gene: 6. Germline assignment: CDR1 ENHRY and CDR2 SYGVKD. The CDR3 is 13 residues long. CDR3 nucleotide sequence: TGTGCCATCAGTGACATAGACAGGGTCGGCTACACCTTC. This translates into CAISDIDRVGYTF.

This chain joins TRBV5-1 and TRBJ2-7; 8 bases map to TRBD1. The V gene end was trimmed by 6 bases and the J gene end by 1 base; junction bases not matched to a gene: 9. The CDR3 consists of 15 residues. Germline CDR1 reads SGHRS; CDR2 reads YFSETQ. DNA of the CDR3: TGCGCCAGCAAGGTGTGGCAGGGGGCATCCTACGAGCAGTACTTC. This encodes CASKVWQGASYEQYF.

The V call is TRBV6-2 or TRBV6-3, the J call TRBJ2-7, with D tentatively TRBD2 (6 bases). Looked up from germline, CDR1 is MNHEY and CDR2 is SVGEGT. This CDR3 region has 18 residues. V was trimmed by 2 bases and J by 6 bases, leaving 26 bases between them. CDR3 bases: TGTGCCAGCAGTTACCCTCTCAAAGTGGACTACCTAAACCGCGAGCAGTACTTC. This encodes CASSYPLKVDYLNREQYF.

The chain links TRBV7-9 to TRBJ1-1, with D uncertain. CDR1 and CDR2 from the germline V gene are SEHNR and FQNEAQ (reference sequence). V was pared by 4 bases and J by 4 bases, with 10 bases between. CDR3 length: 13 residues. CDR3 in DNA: TGTGCCAGCAGCTCATACTTGAGCACTGAAGCTTTCTTT. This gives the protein CASSSYLSTEAFF. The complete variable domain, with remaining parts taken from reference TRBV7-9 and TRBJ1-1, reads DTGVSQNPRHKITKRGQNVTFRCDPISEHNRLYWYRQTLGQGPEFLTYFQNEAQLEKSRLLSDRFSAERPKGSFSTLEIQRTEQGDSAMYLCASSSYLSTEAFFGQGTRLTVV.

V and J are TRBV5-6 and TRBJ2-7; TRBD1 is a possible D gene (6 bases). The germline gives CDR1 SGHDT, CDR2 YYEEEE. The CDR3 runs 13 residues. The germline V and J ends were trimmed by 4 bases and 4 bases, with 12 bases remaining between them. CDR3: CASSPLQGYEQYF. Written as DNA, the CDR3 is TGTGCCAGCAGCCCCTTACAGGGTTACGAGCAGTACTTC.

The CDR3 is CASGFFPGELFF. The CDR3 nucleotides are TGTGCTAGTGGTTTCTTTCCCGGGGAGCTGTTTTTT. The V call is TRBV12-5, the J call TRBJ2-2; D remains ambiguous. The V gene's germline CDR1 is LGHNT and CDR2 FRNRAP. V was trimmed by 3 bases and J by 6 bases, leaving 5 bases between them. The CDR3 covers 12 residues.

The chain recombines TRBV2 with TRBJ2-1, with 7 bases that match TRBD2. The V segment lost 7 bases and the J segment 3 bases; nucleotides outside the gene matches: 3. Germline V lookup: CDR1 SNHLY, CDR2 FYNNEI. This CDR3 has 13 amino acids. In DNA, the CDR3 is TGTGCCAGCATGGGCGGGAGCTACAATGAGCAGTTCTTC. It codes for CASMGGSYNEQFF. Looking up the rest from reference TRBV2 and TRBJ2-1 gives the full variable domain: EPEVTQTPSHQVTQMGQEVILRCVPISNHLYFYWYRQILGQKVEFLVSFYNNEISEKSEIFDDQFSVERPDGSNFTLKIRSTKLEDSAMYFCASMGGSYNEQFFGPGTRLTVL.

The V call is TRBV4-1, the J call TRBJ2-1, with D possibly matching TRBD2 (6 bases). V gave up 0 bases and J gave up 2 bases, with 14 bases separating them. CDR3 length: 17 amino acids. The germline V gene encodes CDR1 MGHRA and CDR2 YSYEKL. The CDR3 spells CASSQETLSSAYNEQFF. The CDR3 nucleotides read TGCGCCAGCAGCCAAGAGACGCTGTCTAGCGCCTACAATGAGCAGTTCTTC.

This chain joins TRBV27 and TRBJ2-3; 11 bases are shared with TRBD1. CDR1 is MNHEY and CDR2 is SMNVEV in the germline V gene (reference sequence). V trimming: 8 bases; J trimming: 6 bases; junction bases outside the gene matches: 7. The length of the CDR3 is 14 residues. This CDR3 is CASRGQGEVDTQYF. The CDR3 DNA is TGTGCCAGCCGGGGACAGGGGGAAGTTGATACGCAGTATTTT.

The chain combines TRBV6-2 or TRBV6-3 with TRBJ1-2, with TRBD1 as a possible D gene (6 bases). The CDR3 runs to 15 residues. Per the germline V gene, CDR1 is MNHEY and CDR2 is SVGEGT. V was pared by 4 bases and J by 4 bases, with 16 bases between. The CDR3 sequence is CASSSDHRESYGYTF. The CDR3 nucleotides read TGTGCCAGCAGTTCGGACCACAGGGAGAGCTATGGCTACACCTTC.

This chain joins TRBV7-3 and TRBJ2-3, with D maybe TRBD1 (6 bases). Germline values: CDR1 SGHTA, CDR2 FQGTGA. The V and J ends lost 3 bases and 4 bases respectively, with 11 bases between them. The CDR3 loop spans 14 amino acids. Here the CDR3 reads CASSFDRPPDTQYF. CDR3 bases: TGTGCCAGCAGCTTCGACAGGCCCCCAGATACGCAGTATTTT.

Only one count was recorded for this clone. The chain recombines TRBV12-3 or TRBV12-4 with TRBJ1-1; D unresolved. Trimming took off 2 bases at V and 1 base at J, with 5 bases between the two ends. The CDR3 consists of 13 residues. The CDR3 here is CASSLLTNTEAFF. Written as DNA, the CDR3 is TGTGCCAGCAGTTTACTAACGAACACTGAAGCTTTCTTT.

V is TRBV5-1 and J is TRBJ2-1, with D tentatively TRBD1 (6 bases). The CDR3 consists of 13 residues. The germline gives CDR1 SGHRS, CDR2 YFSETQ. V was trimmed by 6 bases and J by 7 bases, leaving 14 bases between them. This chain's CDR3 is CASNPDTGNEQFF. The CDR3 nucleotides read TGCGCCAGCAACCCGGACACAGGGAATGAGCAGTTCTTC.

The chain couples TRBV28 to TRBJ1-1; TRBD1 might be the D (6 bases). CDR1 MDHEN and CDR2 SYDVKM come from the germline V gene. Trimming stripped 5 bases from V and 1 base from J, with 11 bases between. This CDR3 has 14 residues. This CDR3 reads CASSPGQTNTEAFF. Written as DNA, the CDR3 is TGTGCCAGCAGTCCCGGACAGACGAACACTGAAGCTTTCTTT.

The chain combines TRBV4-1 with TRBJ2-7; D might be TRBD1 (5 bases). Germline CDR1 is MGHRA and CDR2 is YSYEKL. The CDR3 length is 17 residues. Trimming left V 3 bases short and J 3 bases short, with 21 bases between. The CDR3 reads CASSQAGQGVIDYEQYF. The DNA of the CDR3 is TGCGCCAGCAGCCAGGCAGGACAAGGGGTAATAGACTACGAGCAGTACTTC.

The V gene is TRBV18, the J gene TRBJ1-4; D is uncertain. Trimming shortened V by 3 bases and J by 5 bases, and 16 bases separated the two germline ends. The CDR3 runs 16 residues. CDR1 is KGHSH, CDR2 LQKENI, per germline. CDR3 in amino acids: CASSPPRTGVNEKLFF. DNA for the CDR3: TGTGCCAGCTCACCCCCGAGGACCGGGGTGAATGAAAAACTGTTTTTT.

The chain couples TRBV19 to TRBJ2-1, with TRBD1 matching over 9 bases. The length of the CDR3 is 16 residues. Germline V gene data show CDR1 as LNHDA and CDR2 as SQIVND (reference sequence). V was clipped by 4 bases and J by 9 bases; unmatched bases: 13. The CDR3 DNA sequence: TGTGCCAGTAGTACAGTGGGCACAGGGGGCTGGGGTGAGCAGTTCTTC. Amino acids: CASSTVGTGGWGEQFF.

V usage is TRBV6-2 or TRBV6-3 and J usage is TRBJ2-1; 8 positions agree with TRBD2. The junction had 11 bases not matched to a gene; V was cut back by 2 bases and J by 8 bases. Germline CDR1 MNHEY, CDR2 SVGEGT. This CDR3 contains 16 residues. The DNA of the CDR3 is TGTGCCAGCAGTTACCCGGGACTAGGGTTCAGCGATGAGCAGTTCTTC. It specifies CASSYPGLGFSDEQFF.

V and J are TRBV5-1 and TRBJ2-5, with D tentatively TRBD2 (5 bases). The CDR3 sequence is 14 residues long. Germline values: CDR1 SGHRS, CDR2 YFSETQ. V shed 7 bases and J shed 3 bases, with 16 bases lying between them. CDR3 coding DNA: TGCGCCAGCTACCCTCGGTCGGGAAAAGAGACCCAGTACTTC. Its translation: CASYPRSGKETQYF.

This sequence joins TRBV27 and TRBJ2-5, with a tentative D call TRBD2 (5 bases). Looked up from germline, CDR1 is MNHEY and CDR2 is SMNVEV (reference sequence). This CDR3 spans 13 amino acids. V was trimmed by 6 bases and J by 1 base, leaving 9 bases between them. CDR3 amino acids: CASSWTFQETQYF. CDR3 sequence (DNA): TGTGCCAGCAGCTGGACTTTCCAAGAGACCCAGTACTTC.

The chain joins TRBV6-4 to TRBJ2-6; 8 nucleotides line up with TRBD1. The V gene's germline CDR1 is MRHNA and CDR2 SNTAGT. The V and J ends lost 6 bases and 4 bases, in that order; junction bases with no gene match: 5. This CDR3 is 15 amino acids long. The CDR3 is CASSPDRAGANVLTF. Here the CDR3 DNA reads TGTGCCAGCAGCCCGGACAGGGCCGGGGCCAACGTCCTGACTTTC.

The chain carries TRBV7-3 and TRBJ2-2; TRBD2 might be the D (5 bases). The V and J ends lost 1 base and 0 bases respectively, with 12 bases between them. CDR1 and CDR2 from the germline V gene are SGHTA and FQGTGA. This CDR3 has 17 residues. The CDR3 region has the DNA TGTGCCAGCAGCTTAAGGGGTAGGACTTCGAACACCGGGGAGCTGTTTTTT. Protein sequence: CASSLRGRTSNTGELFF.

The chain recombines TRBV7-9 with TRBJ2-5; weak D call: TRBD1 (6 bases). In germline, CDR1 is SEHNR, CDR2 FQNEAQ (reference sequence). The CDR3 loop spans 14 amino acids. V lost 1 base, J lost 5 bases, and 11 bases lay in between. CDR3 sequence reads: CASSLVGARETQYF. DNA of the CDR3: TGTGCCAGCAGCTTAGTGGGGGCCCGGGAGACCCAGTACTTC.

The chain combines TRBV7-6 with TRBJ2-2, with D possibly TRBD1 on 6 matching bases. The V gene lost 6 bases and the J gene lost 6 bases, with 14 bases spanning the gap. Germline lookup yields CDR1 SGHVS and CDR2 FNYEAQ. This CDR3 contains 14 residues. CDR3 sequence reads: CASRNEQGAGELFF. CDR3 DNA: TGTGCCAGCAGAAACGAACAGGGTGCCGGGGAGCTGTTTTTT.